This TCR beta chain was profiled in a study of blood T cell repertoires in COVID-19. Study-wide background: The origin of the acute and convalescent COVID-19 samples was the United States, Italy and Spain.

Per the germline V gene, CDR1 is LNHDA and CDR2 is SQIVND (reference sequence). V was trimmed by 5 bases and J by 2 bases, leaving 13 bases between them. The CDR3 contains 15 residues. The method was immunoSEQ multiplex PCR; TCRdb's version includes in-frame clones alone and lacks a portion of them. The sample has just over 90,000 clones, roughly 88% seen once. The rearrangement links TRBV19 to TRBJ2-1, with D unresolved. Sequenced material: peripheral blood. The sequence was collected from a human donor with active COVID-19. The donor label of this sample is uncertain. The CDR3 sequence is CASSSDFPPYNEQFF. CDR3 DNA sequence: TGTGCCAGTAGTTCAGACTTCCCCCCCTACAATGAGCAGTTCTTC.